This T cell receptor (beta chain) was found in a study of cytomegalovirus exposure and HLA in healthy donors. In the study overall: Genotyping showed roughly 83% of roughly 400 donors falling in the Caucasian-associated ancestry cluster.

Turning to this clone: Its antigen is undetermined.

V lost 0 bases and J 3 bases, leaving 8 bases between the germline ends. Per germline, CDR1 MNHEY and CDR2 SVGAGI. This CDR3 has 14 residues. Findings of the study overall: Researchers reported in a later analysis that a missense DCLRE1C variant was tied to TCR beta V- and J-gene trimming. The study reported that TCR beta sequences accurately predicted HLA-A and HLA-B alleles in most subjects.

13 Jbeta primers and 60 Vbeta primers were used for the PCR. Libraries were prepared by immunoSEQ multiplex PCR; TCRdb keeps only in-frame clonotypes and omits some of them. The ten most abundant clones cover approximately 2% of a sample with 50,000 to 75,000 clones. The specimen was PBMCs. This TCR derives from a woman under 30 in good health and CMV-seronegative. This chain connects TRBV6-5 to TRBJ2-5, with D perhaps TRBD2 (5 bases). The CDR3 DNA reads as TGTGCCAGCAGTTACTCTCCGGGGAAAGAGACCCAGTACTTC. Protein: CASSYSPGKETQYF.